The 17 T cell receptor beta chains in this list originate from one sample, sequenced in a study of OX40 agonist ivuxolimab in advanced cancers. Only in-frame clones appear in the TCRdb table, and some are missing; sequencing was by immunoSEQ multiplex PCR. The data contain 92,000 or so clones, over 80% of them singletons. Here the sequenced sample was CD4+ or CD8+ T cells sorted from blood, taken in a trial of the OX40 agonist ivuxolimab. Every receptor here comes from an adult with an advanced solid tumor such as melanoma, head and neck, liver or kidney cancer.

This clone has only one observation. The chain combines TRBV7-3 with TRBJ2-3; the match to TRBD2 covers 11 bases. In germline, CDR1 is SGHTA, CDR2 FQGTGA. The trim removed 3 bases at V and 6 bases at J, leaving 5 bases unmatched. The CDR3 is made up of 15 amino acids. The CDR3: CASSLASGRRDTQYF. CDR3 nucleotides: TGTGCCAGCAGCTTGGCTAGCGGGAGGAGGGATACGCAGTATTTT.

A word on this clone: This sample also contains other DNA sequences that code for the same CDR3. As DNA, the CDR3 is TGTGCCAGTAGACACCTTAGCAATCAGCCCCAGCATTTT. It yields the protein CASRHLSNQPQHF. The chain recombines TRBV19 with TRBJ1-5; D is ambiguous. V dropped 6 bases and J dropped 0 bases, with 6 bases sitting between them. The CDR3 loop spans 13 amino acids. Germline V gene lookup returns CDR1 LNHDA and CDR2 SQIVND (reference sequence).

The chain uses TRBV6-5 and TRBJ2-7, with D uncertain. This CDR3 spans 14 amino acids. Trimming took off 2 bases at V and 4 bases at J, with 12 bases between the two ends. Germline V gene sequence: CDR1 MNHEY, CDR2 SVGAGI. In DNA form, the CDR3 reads TGTGCCAGCAGTTACGGGGTCAGGAAGTACGAGCAGTACTTC. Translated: CASSYGVRKYEQYF.

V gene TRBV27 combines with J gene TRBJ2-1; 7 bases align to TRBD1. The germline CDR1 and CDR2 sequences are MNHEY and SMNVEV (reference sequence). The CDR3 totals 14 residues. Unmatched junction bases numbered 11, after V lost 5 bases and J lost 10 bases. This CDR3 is CASSPYPGQQEQFF. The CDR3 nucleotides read TGTGCCAGCAGTCCCTACCCGGGACAGCAGGAGCAGTTCTTC.

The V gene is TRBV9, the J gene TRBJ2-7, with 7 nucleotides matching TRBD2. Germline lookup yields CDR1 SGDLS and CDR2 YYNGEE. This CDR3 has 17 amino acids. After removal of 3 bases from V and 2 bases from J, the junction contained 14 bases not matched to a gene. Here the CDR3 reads CASSGRGRGSGTYEQYF. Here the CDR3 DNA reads TGTGCCAGCAGCGGCCGGGGTCGGGGGAGCGGGACCTACGAGCAGTACTTC.

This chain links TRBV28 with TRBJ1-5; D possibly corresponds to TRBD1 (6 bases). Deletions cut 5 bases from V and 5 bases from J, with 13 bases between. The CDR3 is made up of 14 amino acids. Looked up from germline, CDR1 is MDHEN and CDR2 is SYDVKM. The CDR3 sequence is CASSPPDRYQPQHF. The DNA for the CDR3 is TGTGCCAGCAGTCCCCCCGACAGGTATCAGCCCCAGCATTTT.

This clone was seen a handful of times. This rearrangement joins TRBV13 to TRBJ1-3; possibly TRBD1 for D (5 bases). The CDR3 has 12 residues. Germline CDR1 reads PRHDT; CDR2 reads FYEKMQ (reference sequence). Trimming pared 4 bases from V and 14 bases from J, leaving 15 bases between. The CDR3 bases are TGTGCCAGCAGCTCATCCGGGACCCAGCTATATTTT. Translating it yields CASSSSGTQLYF. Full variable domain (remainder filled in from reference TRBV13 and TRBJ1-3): AAGVIQSPRHLIKEKRETATLKCYPIPRHDTVYWYQQGPGQDPQFLISFYEKMQSDKGSIPDRFSAQQFSDYHSELNMSSLELGDSALYFCASSSSGTQLYFGEGSWLTVV.

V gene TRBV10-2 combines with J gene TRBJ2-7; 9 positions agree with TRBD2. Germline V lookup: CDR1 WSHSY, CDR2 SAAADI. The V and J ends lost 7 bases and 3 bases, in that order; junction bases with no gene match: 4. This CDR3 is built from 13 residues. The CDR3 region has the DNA TGCGCCAGCAAGTCTAGCGGGAACTACGAGCAGTACTTC. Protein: CASKSSGNYEQYF.

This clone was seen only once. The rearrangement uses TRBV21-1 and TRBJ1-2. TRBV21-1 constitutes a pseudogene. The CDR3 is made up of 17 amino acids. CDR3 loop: CASSSPLRVVANYGYTF. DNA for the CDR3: TGTGCCAGCAGCTCCCCCCTGCGGGTTGTCGCTAACTATGGCTACACCTTC.

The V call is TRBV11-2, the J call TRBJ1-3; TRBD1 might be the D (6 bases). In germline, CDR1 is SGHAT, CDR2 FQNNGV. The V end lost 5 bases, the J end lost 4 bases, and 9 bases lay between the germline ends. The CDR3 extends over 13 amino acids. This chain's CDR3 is CASSKGEGNTIYF. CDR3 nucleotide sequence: TGTGCCAGCAGCAAGGGGGAAGGAAACACCATATATTTT.

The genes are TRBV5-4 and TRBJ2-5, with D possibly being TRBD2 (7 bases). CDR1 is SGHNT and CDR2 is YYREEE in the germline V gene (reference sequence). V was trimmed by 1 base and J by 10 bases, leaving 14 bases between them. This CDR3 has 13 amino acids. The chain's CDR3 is CASSLTAGGLQYF. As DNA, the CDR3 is TGTGCCAGCAGCTTGACGGCCGGGGGGCTCCAGTACTTC.

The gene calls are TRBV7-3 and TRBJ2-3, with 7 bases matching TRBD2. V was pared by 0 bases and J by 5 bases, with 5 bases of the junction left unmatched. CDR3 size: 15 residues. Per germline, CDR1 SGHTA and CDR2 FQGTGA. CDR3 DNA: TGTGCCAGCAGCTTAACCGCGGGAGTGGGAGATACGCAGTATTTT. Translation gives CASSLTAGVGDTQYF.

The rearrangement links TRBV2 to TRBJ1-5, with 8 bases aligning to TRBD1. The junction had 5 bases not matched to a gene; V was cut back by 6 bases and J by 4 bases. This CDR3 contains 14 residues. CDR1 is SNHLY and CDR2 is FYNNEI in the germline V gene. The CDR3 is CASSLGQGNQPQHF. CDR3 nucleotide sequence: TGTGCCAGCAGCCTTGGACAGGGAAATCAGCCCCAGCATTTT.

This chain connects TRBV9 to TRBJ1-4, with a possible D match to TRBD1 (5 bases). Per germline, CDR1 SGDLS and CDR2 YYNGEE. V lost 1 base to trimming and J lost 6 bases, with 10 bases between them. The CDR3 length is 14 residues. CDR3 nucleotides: TGTGCCAGCAGCGTACGAGGGACGGATGAAAAACTGTTTTTT. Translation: CASSVRGTDEKLFF. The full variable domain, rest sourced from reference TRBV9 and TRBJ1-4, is DSGVTQTPKHLITATGQRVTLRCSPRSGDLSVYWYQQSLDQGLQFLIQYYNGEERAKGNILERFSAQQFPDLHSELNLSSLELGDSALYFCASSVRGTDEKLFFGSGTQLSVL.

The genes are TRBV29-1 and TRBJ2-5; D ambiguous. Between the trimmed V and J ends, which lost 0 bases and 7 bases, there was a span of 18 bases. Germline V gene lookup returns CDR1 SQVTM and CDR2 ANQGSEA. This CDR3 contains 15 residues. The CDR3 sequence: CSVEEEVFGPWTQYF. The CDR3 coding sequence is TGCAGCGTTGAAGAAGAGGTATTCGGCCCATGGACCCAGTACTTC.

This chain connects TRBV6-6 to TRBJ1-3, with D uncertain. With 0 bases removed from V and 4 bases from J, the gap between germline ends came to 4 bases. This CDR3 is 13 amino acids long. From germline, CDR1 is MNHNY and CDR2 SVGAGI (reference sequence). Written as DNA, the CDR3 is TGTGCCAGCAGTTACTCAGAGGGAAACACCATATATTTT. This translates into CASSYSEGNTIYF.

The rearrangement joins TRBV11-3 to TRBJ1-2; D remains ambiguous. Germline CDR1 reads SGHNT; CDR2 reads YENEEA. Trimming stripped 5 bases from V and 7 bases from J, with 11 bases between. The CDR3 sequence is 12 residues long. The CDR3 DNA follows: TGTGCCAGCAGCGCTCGAGATCGTGGCTACACCTTC. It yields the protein CASSARDRGYTF.